Shown below are 30 T cell receptor beta chains from a single sample sequenced in a study of blood T cell repertoires in COVID-19. Sequencing used immunoSEQ multiplex PCR; TCRdb keeps in-frame clones, though not all of them. The top ten clones hold over 1.3% of a sample with 270,000 or so clones, approximately 88% of them seen once. The material sequenced was peripheral blood. The receptor source for this set is a human donor with COVID-19, enrolled during active disease. The donor label of this sample is uncertain.

This rearrangement joins TRBV7-3 to TRBJ2-2; weak D call: TRBD1 (5 bases). The CDR3 is 14 residues long. Trimming stripped 2 bases from V and 7 bases from J, with 11 bases between. Per germline, CDR1 SGHTA and CDR2 FQGTGA. This CDR3 reads CASSLDKRGGELFF. The CDR3 DNA follows: TGTGCCAGCAGCTTAGATAAAAGGGGCGGGGAGCTGTTTTTT.

This rearrangement joins TRBV19 to TRBJ2-2; D ambiguous. V was shortened by 6 bases and J by 6 bases, with 11 bases between the two germline ends. CDR3 length: 13 residues. Germline V CDR1 and CDR2: LNHDA, SQIVND (reference sequence). CDR3 sequence reads: CASRAGAPGELFF. CDR3 bases: TGTGCCAGTAGAGCCGGAGCGCCCGGGGAGCTGTTTTTT.

This chain links TRBV2 with TRBJ2-1; 8 nucleotides match TRBD1. The CDR3 is 17 amino acids. Unmatched junction bases numbered 12, after V lost 3 bases and J lost 5 bases. Germline V lookup: CDR1 SNHLY, CDR2 FYNNEI. CDR3 coding DNA: TGTGCCAGCAGTGATTCACGAGGCACAGGGGGAAACAATGAGCAGTTCTTC. Amino acid sequence: CASSDSRGTGGNNEQFF.

This chain connects TRBV6-5 to TRBJ2-7; D is perhaps TRBD1 (7 bases). The germline V and J ends were trimmed by 6 bases and 2 bases, with 17 bases remaining between them. The CDR3 consists of 15 residues. Germline CDR1 reads MNHEY; CDR2 reads SVGAGI. CDR3 protein: CASRAGGGGAYEQYF. CDR3 in DNA: TGTGCCAGCAGAGCAGGGGGTGGAGGGGCCTACGAGCAGTACTTC.

The gene calls are TRBV12-3 or TRBV12-4 and TRBJ1-1; no firm D call. This CDR3 is 13 amino acids long. V lost 6 bases to trimming and J lost 5 bases, with 13 bases between them. CDR3 in amino acids: CASSLQSGTEAFF. The CDR3 DNA reads TGTGCCAGCAGCCTACAAAGCGGGACTGAAGCTTTCTTT.

The genes are TRBV7-2 and TRBJ2-5; D is perhaps TRBD2 (5 bases). The V gene lost 5 bases and the J gene lost 5 bases, with 15 bases spanning the gap. This CDR3 is 14 amino acids long. Germline V gene sequence: CDR1 SGHTA, CDR2 FQGNSA. CDR3 residues: CASSPSPGGETQYF. DNA for the CDR3: TGTGCCAGCAGCCCCAGCCCAGGCGGGGAGACCCAGTACTTC.

The table lists this clone with many counts. The chain has TRBV18 and TRBJ1-1; possible D gene TRBD1, 5 bases. The V gene lost 2 bases and the J gene lost 6 bases, with 7 bases spanning the gap. This CDR3 contains 12 residues. Per the germline V gene, CDR1 is KGHSH and CDR2 is LQKENI. The CDR3 DNA sequence: TGTGCCAGCTCACCAGGGGCGGCTGAAGCTTTCTTT. Protein sequence: CASSPGAAEAFF.

The chain has TRBV18 and TRBJ2-6; TRBD1 matches at 7 bases. Per germline, CDR1 KGHSH and CDR2 LQKENI. V lost 6 bases, J lost 0 bases, and 11 bases stayed unmatched. This CDR3 is 18 amino acids long. CDR3 sequence reads: CASSPTGAPSSGANVLTF. The CDR3 nucleotides read TGTGCCAGCTCTCCTACAGGGGCCCCCAGCTCTGGGGCCAACGTCCTGACTTTC.

V and J are TRBV6-6 and TRBJ2-3, with 8 bases identical to TRBD2. The CDR3 is 16 amino acids. Germline trimming cut 7 bases from V and 4 bases from J; bases unmatched to any gene: 13. CDR1 MNHNY and CDR2 SVGAGI come from the germline V gene (reference sequence). In DNA form, the CDR3 reads TGTGCCAGCACCACTGGGCGGGAGGTAGGGTCAGATACGCAGTATTTT. It translates to CASTTGREVGSDTQYF.

The chain employs TRBV5-4 and TRBJ2-2, with D unresolved. Deletions cut 0 bases from V and 0 bases from J, with 9 bases between. CDR1 is SGHNT, CDR2 YYREEE, per germline (reference sequence). The CDR3 extends over 16 amino acids. CDR3 amino acids: CASSLEAAANTGELFF. The CDR3 DNA reads TGTGCCAGCAGCTTGGAGGCCGCGGCGAACACCGGGGAGCTGTTTTTT.

The CDR3 is CASTVGTSGIQETQYF. CDR3 coding DNA: TGTGCCAGCACAGTTGGGACTAGCGGGATCCAAGAGACCCAGTACTTC. This chain uses TRBV28 with TRBJ2-5, with TRBD2 identical over 13 bases. The CDR3 is 16 amino acids. CDR1 is MDHEN and CDR2 is SYDVKM in the germline V gene. Germline trimming cut 7 bases from V and 1 base from J; bases unmatched to any gene: 6.

The rearrangement uses TRBV5-1 and TRBJ2-7, with 7 bases fitting TRBD2. CDR3 size: 14 residues. V lost 5 bases to trimming and J lost 3 bases; unmatched junction nucleotides: 8. CDR1 SGHRS and CDR2 YFSETQ come from the germline V gene. The DNA for the CDR3 is TGCGCCAGCAGAGGGGACGGACTAGACTACGAGCAGTACTTC. It encodes CASRGDGLDYEQYF.

This chain joins TRBV19 and TRBJ2-1; 8 nucleotides match TRBD2. This CDR3 has 14 amino acids. Germline trimming cut 7 bases from V and 4 bases from J; bases unmatched to any gene: 6. Germline V lookup: CDR1 LNHDA, CDR2 SQIVND (reference sequence). The CDR3 loop reads CASKKRETYNEQFF. The CDR3 DNA reads as TGTGCCAGTAAGAAGCGGGAGACATACAATGAGCAGTTCTTC.

The chain carries TRBV21-1 and TRBJ2-7; the table gives TRBD1 as D, unverified against the DNA. TRBV21-1 is labeled a pseudogene. The CDR3 covers 15 residues. The CDR3 sequence: CAVRGAAMASYEQYF. The CDR3, as DNA: TGTGCGGTCAGGGGGGCTGCAATGGCCTCCTACGAGCAGTACTTC.

This clone was counted only a few times. The rearrangement uses TRBV30 and TRBJ2-3; 12 bases agree with TRBD2. The CDR3 sequence is 17 residues long. The ends lost 5 bases at V and 3 bases at J; junction bases unmatched: 12. CDR1 is GTSNPN and CDR2 is SVGIG in the germline V gene (reference sequence). For the CDR3, the DNA is TGTGCCTGGGGAAGCCTCCCCGGGACTAGCGGGACAGATACGCAGTATTTT. Translation: CAWGSLPGTSGTDTQYF.

The CDR3 reads CAWSVLAGDYEQYF. The DNA for the CDR3 is TGTGCCTGGAGTGTACTAGCGGGAGACTACGAGCAGTACTTC. The J gene is TRBJ2-7, the V gene TRBV30, with 11 positions matching TRBD2. Trimming took 0 bases from V and 3 from J; bases not matched to a gene: 1. CDR3 length: 14 amino acids. Germline V gene sequence: CDR1 GTSNPN, CDR2 SVGIG (reference sequence).

The count of this clone is one. DNA of the CDR3: TGTGCCAGCAGTTCCAACAGGGGAGGTGAGCAGTTCTTC. Residues: CASSSNRGGEQFF. V usage is TRBV6-6 and J usage is TRBJ2-1; D perhaps matches TRBD1 (7 bases). The CDR3 runs to 13 residues. Deletions cut 4 bases from V and 9 bases from J, with 13 bases between. CDR1 is MNHNY and CDR2 is SVGAGI in the germline V gene (reference sequence).

This chain links TRBV19 with TRBJ1-3; D gene ambiguous. Trimming removed 5 bases at V and 0 bases at J, with 11 bases between. Germline V gene data show CDR1 as LNHDA and CDR2 as SQIVND (reference sequence). The CDR3 is 15 residues long. The CDR3 sequence: CASSGQADSGNTIYF. CDR3 DNA sequence: TGTGCCAGTAGTGGGCAGGCCGACTCTGGAAACACCATATATTTT.

The chain employs TRBV9 and TRBJ1-4; D uncertain. Looked up from germline, CDR1 is SGDLS and CDR2 is YYNGEE. The CDR3 is 14 residues long. V lost 0 bases, J lost 8 bases, and 11 bases lay in between. DNA for the CDR3: TGTGCCAGCAGCGTAGAGACAATCCCGGAAAAACTGTTTTTT. It yields the protein CASSVETIPEKLFF.

The CDR3 sequence: CASSDPREYGEKLFF. CDR3 bases: TGTGCCAGCAGCGACCCTCGGGAGTATGGGGAAAAACTGTTTTTT. The V and J genes are TRBV9 and TRBJ1-4; no clear D gene. There are 15 residues in the CDR3. Germline V gene lookup returns CDR1 SGDLS and CDR2 YYNGEE. V shed 3 bases and J shed 8 bases, with 17 bases lying between them.

The V gene is TRBV28, the J gene TRBJ1-2; D gene ambiguous. Germline V gene lookup returns CDR1 MDHEN and CDR2 SYDVKM. Trimming shortened V by 5 bases and J by 0 bases, and 13 bases separated the two germline ends. This CDR3 is 15 amino acids long. The CDR3 region is CASSPPLGSNYGYTF. The CDR3 bases are TGTGCCAGCAGTCCCCCCCTAGGCTCTAACTATGGCTACACCTTC.

This chain joins TRBV5-4 and TRBJ2-6; 10 bases are a match to TRBD1. There are 17 residues in the CDR3. Unmatched junction bases numbered 6, after V lost 4 bases and J lost 2 bases. The germline V gene has CDR1 SGHNT and CDR2 YYREEE (reference sequence). Written as DNA, the CDR3 is TGTGCCAGCAGCCCGGGACAGGGGCCCACTGGGGCCAACGTCCTGACTTTC. Its translation is CASSPGQGPTGANVLTF.

V usage is TRBV14 and J usage is TRBJ2-3; 8 nucleotides agree with TRBD2. CDR1 and CDR2 (germline): SGHDN, FVKESK. This CDR3 spans 16 amino acids. V lost 1 base and J lost 3; bases outside the gene matches: 6. The CDR3 loop reads CASSQGSGSLTDTQYF. For the CDR3, the DNA is TGTGCCAGCAGCCAAGGAAGCGGGAGTCTTACAGATACGCAGTATTTT.

The genes are TRBV10-3 and TRBJ1-5, with D possibly TRBD1 on 6 matching bases. The V and J ends lost 9 bases and 6 bases respectively, with 12 bases between them. The CDR3 covers 12 residues. The germline CDR1 and CDR2 sequences are ENHRY and SYGVKD. The CDR3: CAIQGRGQPQHF. In DNA, the CDR3 is TGTGCCATACAGGGTCGTGGTCAGCCCCAGCATTTT.

Concerning this clone: Its ends do not fully match the called genes, so a read error is possible. The genes are TRBV28 and TRBJ2-1; the match to TRBD2 covers 7 bases. Per the germline V gene, CDR1 is MDHEN and CDR2 is SYDVKM. The CDR3 covers 13 residues. The CDR3 bases are TGTGCCAGCAGTTTATTGTCGGGCGGGAGTCCCCTCTTC. It encodes CASSLLSGGSPLF.

On this clone: At one boundary the junction diverges from the germline segment, which might be a read error. V is TRBV19 and J is TRBJ2-2, with D perhaps matching TRBD1 (6 bases). The germline V gene has CDR1 LNHDA and CDR2 SQIVND (reference sequence). The CDR3 length is 14 residues. The CDR3 nucleotides read TGTGCCAGTAGTATACAGGGGAACGCCGGGGAGCTGTTTTTT. Its protein is CASSIQGNAGELFF. The complete variable domain, with remaining parts taken from reference TRBV19 and TRBJ2-2, reads DGGITQSPKYLFRKEGQNVTLSCEQNLNHDAMYWYRQDPGQGLRLIYYSQIVNDFQKGDIAEGYSVSREKKESFPLTVTSAQKNPTAFYLCASSIQGNAGELFFGEGSRLTVL.

This chain's CDR3 is CASSPPTGLNTGELFF. The CDR3 DNA reads as TGTGCCAGCTCACCACCTACAGGACTAAACACCGGGGAGCTGTTTTTT. The chain joins TRBV18 to TRBJ2-2, with TRBD2 as a possible D gene (6 bases). The CDR3 covers 16 residues. Per germline, CDR1 KGHSH and CDR2 LQKENI. Trimming took off 0 bases at V and 2 bases at J, with 10 bases between the two ends.

The V gene is TRBV20-1, the J gene TRBJ1-2; TRBD1 might be the D (5 bases). Trimming left V 3 bases short and J 4 bases short, with 18 bases between. Germline lookup yields CDR1 DFQATT and CDR2 SNEGSKA (reference sequence). The CDR3 totals 15 residues. The CDR3 here is CSASPQGPTSYGYTF. The CDR3 bases are TGCAGTGCTAGTCCGCAGGGCCCTACCAGCTATGGCTACACCTTC.

The J gene is TRBJ2-1, the V gene TRBV5-6; the D gene is possibly TRBD2 (5 bases). Germline V gene data show CDR1 as SGHDT and CDR2 as YYEEEE. Trimming cost V 0 bases and J 4 bases, with 14 bases left between them. This CDR3 comprises 16 residues. The CDR3 sequence: CASSLEKYGVYNEQFF. CDR3 nucleotides: TGTGCCAGCAGCTTGGAAAAATACGGGGTTTACAATGAGCAGTTCTTC.

The chain carries TRBV7-2 and TRBJ2-7, with TRBD2 as a possible D gene (5 bases). CDR3 length: 17 residues. V lost 5 bases and J 0 bases, leaving 20 bases between the germline ends. Germline CDR1 and CDR2: SGHTA and FQGNSA. In nucleotides, the CDR3 is TGTGCCAGCAGCCCAGAACACCCTAGCAGTCTCTCCTACGAGCAGTACTTC. The encoded protein is CASSPEHPSSLSYEQYF.